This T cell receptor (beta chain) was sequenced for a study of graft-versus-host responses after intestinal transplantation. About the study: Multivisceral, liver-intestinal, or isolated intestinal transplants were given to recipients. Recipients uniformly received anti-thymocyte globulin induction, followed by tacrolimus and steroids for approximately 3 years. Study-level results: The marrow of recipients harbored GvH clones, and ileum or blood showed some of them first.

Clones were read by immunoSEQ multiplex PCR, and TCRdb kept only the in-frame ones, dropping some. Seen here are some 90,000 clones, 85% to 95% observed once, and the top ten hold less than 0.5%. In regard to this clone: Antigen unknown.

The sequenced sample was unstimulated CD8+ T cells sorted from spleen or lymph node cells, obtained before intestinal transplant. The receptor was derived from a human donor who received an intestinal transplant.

CDR3 sequence (DNA): TGTGCCAGTAGTCCACAGGGGGCTGAAGCTTTCTTT. This codes for CASSPQGAEAFF. This sequence joins TRBV19 and TRBJ1-1; TRBD1 matches 8 bases. This CDR3 comprises 12 residues. CDR1 is LNHDA, CDR2 SQIVND, per germline (reference sequence). V dropped 5 bases and J dropped 6; count of bases not matched to a gene: 2.